Detailed here is one T cell receptor (beta chain). What it binds is not known. The junction departs from germline at one end; a sequencing error may be responsible. Isolated PBMCs totaled at least 6.5 million in each sample. Using a J-beta primer mix together with a sample-barcoded 5' primer, a second PCR was run for roughly 7 to 11 cycles. No fewer than 3 million CDR3-containing paired-end reads came from each sample. MiXCR, applied by TCRdb to the 5' RACE reads, yields one record per CDR3 protein. This sample has about 1.6 million distinct CDR3 sequences; about 32% occur once, and the top ten carry 11%. This specimen comes from a study of blood T cells in healthy people across ages. This CDR3 is built from 13 residues. CDR1 and CDR2 from the germline V gene are SQVTM and ANQGSEA. Study outcomes and limitations: PBMCs left unsorted prevented a conclusive naive versus antigen-experienced comparison. Fewer expanded clones and more diversity marked long-lived versus aged donors.

Sequenced sample: blood. This TCR derives from a woman aged 30 to 39 in good health. V is TRBV29-1 and J is TRBJ1-1, with 7 bases that match TRBD1. CDR3 sequence: CSARGVSGTETFF. The DNA for the CDR3 is TGCAGCGCCAGGGGGGTCAGTGGCACTGAAACTTTCTTT. Supplemented by reference TRBV29-1 and TRBJ1-1, the full variable domain reads SAVISQKPSRDICQRGTSLTIQCQVDSQVTMMFWYRQQPGQSLTLIATANQGSEATYESGFVIDKFPISRPNLTFSTLTVSNMSPEDSSIYLCSARGVSGTETFFGQGTRLTVV.